This T cell receptor (beta chain) emerged from a study of blood T cell repertoires in COVID-19. Study context: Material from acute and convalescent COVID-19 was sourced from the United States, Italy and Spain. Nucleic acid was either cDNA or gDNA, and it came from T cells, B-cell-depleted T cells, or PBMCs.

The authors' processing: From reference gene primer amplification, estimates of nucleated cell counts were derived. Some clones are missing from TCRdb's copy, which holds only in-frame ones; the method was immunoSEQ multiplex PCR. That table supplies the V and J calls and clone size; D and trimming were determined from the DNA. The sample comprises 50,000 to 65,000 clones, 80% to 90% of which are singletons, and 6% to 6.5% rests with the top ten. The CDR3 is 14 residues long. V was shortened by 1 base and J by 4 bases, with 10 bases between the two germline ends. Germline V lookup: CDR1 LGHNA, CDR2 YNFKEQ.

V and J are TRBV4-2 and TRBJ1-1; D is perhaps TRBD1 (5 bases). The TCR sequence derives from a human donor in a cohort sampled during active COVID-19. Sequencing was done on a sample of peripheral blood. CDR3 sequence (DNA): TGTGCCAGCAGCCAAGTCCCAGGGTCCACTGAAGCTTTCTTT. Protein sequence: CASSQVPGSTEAFF.